The 6 T cell receptor beta chains listed next were all sequenced from one sample in a study of PD-1 blockade in classical Hodgkin lymphoma. Produced via immunoSEQ multiplex PCR; TCRdb's table is partial and in-frame only. The sample has fewer than 35,000 clones, 80% to 95% seen once; the top ten hold 0.25% to 0.35%. Time point indicated: cycle 4 day 1 (C4D1), after more than 5 weeks of nivolumab. Every patient was affected by relapse after autologous stem cell transplantation, while exposure to brentuximab vedotin was not uniform. CD4+ T cells were purified from thawed PBMCs by negative selection. The material sequenced was CD4+ T cells from blood, taken before the fourth cycle of nivolumab. The receptors come from a human donor with classical Hodgkin lymphoma.

This clone has just a few counts. The CDR3 DNA is TGTGCCAGCAGTGAACGGACAGGCTATGGCTACACCTTC. The encoded protein is CASSERTGYGYTF. The chain combines TRBV2 with TRBJ1-2, with 7 bases fitting TRBD1. Germline V gives CDR1 SNHLY, CDR2 FYNNEI. The CDR3 runs 13 residues. J was trimmed by 4 bases and V by 2 bases; bases with no gene match: 1.

The chain has TRBV10-3 and TRBJ2-1, with D possibly TRBD1 on 5 matching bases. The CDR3 consists of 13 residues. Trimming removed 8 bases from V and 0 bases from J, with 8 bases in between. Germline CDR1 is ENHRY and CDR2 is SYGVKD. CDR3: CAILDSSYNEQFF. CDR3 bases: TGTGCCATCCTAGACAGCTCCTACAATGAGCAGTTCTTC.

V and J are TRBV2 and TRBJ2-7; 12 positions agree with TRBD2. CDR1 and CDR2 (germline): SNHLY, FYNNEI. This CDR3 comprises 16 residues. Germline trimming cut 7 bases from V and 2 bases from J; bases unmatched to any gene: 9. CDR3 residues: CASNGGRLAGAYEQYF. For the CDR3, the DNA is TGTGCCAGCAACGGGGGTCGACTAGCGGGAGCCTACGAGCAGTACTTC.

V usage is TRBV27 and J usage is TRBJ1-5, with D hard to call. The CDR3 length is 12 residues. Between the trimmed V and J ends, which lost 8 bases and 2 bases, there was a span of 7 bases. Germline CDR1 is MNHEY and CDR2 is SMNVEV (reference sequence). The CDR3 bases are TGTGCCAGCTGGGATCGCAATCAGCCCCAGCATTTT. It translates to CASWDRNQPQHF.

V usage is TRBV7-3 and J usage is TRBJ2-7; D is perhaps TRBD2 (5 bases). Germline assignment: CDR1 SGHTA and CDR2 FQGTGA. CDR3 length equals 12 residues. Trimming cost V 5 bases and J 10 bases, with 15 bases left between them. The CDR3 region has the DNA TGTGCCAGCAGCCCTGGAGGCCCGCGTCAGTACTTC. Protein: CASSPGGPRQYF.

This chain uses TRBV6-5 with TRBJ1-5; D not resolved. This CDR3 region has 15 residues. The V gene lost 6 bases and the J gene lost 0 bases, with 12 bases spanning the gap. Germline V gene lookup returns CDR1 MNHEY and CDR2 SVGAGI. This CDR3 reads CASRSGSPSNQPQHF. The CDR3 coding sequence is TGTGCCAGCAGATCCGGAAGTCCTAGCAATCAGCCCCAGCATTTT.